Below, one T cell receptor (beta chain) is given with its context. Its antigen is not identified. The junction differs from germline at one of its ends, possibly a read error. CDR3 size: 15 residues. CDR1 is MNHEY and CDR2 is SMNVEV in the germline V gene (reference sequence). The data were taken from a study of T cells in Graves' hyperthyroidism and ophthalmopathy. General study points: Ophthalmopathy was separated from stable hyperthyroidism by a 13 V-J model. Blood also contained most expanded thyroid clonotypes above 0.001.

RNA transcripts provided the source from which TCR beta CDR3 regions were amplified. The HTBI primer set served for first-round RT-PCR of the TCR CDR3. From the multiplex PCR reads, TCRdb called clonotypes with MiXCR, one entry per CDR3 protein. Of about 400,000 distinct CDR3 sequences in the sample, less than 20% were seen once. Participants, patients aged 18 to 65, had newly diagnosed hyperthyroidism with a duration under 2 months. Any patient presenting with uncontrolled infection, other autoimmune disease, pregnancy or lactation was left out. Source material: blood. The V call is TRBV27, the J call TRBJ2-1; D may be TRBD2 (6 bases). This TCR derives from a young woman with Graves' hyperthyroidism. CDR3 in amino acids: CASSFISGEYTEQFF. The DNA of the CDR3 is TGTGCCAGCAGTTTCATCTCGGGGGAGTACACTGAGCAGTTCTTC.